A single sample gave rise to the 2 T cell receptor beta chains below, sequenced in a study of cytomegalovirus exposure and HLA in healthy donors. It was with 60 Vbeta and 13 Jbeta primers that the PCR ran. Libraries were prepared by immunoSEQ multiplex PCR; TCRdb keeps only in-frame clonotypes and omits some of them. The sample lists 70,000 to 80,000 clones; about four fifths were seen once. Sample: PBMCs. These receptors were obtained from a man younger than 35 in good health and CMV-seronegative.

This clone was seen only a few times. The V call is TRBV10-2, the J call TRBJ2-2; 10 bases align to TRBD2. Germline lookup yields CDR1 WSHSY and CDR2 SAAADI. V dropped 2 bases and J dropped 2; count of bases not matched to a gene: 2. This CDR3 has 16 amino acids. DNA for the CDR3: TGCGCCAGCAGTGAGACTAGCGGGGCTAACACCGGGGAGCTGTTTTTT. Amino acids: CASSETSGANTGELFF.

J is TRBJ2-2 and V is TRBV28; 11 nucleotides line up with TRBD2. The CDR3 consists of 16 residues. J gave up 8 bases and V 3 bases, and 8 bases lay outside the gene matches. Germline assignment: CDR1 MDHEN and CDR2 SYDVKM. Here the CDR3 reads CASSFGGLADPGELFF. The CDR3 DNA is TGTGCCAGCAGTTTTGGGGGACTAGCGGACCCGGGGGAGCTGTTTTTT.